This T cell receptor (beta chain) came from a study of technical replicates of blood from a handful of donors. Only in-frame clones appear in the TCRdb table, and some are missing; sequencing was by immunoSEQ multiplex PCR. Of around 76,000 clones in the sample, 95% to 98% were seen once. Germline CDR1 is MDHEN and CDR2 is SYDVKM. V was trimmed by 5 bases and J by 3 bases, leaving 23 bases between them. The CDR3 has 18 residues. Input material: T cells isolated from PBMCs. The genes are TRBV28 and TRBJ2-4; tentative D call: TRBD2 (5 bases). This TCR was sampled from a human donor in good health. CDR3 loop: CASSPPLGREYFKNIQYF. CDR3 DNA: TGTGCCAGCAGTCCCCCCCTTGGAAGGGAGTATTTCAAAAACATTCAGTACTTC.